A single sample is the source of the 18 T cell receptor beta chains below, sequenced in a study of beta chain features in type 1 diabetes. The study's findings and limits: TCRB CDR3s from Type 1 diabetes patients were moderately but significantly shorter in all four CD4+ subsets.

These receptors lack a known antigen. The authors reverse transcribed all of the isolated RNA, so sequencing captured expressed TCRB transcripts. Libraries were prepared by immunoSEQ multiplex PCR; TCRdb keeps only in-frame clonotypes and omits some of them. In the table there are around 110,000 clones, about a sixth of which are singletons. Sample: central memory CD4+ T cells from blood. The origin of the receptors is a man younger than 40 with type 1 diabetes.

At least ten counts were recorded for this clone. V is TRBV7-2 and J is TRBJ1-6; D remains unclear. V lost 5 bases and J 6 bases, leaving 8 bases between the germline ends. Germline V gives CDR1 SGHTA, CDR2 FQGNSA. This CDR3 comprises 13 residues. DNA for the CDR3: TGTGCCAGCAGCCCCTCGATTAATTCACCCCTCCACTTT. Encoded protein: CASSPSINSPLHF.

The chain carries TRBV10-3 and TRBJ2-1; D not resolved. CDR1 is ENHRY, CDR2 SYGVKD, per germline. V was clipped by 6 bases and J by 10 bases, with 13 bases between them. The CDR3 spans 12 residues. DNA of the CDR3: TGTGCCATCAGCTCGGACGAAGGGGAGCAGTTCTTC. Protein: CAISSDEGEQFF.

A few counts support this clone. The gene calls are TRBV7-8 and TRBJ2-1; the D gene could be TRBD1 or TRBD2 (5 bases each). CDR1 and CDR2 from the germline V gene are SGHVS and FQNEAQ. Trimming cost V 5 bases and J 5 bases, with 10 bases left between them. CDR3 size: 13 residues. The CDR3 reads CASSTGTNNEQFF. The CDR3 bases are TGTGCCAGCAGCACTGGGACCAACAATGAGCAGTTCTTC. Looking up the rest from reference TRBV7-8 and TRBJ2-1 gives the full variable domain: GAGVSQSPRYKVAKRGQDVALRCDPISGHVSLFWYQQALGQGPEFLTYFQNEAQLDKSGLPSDRFFAERPEGSVSTLKIQRTQQEDSAVYLCASSTGTNNEQFFGPGTRLTVL.

This clone appeared a few times. The chain combines TRBV4-3 with TRBJ2-3; D may be TRBD2 (5 bases). Trimming left V 2 bases short and J 2 bases short, with 17 bases between. Per germline, CDR1 LGHNA and CDR2 YSLEER. This CDR3 is built from 17 residues. The CDR3 DNA reads TGCGCCAGCAGCCAAACACTAGTCCTTCCCCTCACAGATACGCAGTATTTT. Encoded protein: CASSQTLVLPLTDTQYF.

The chain has TRBV29-1 and TRBJ1-3, with D uncertain. The CDR3 loop spans 11 amino acids. Germline CDR1 reads SQVTM; CDR2 reads ANQGSEA. V was clipped by 1 base and J by 3 bases, with 1 base between them. The CDR3: CSVEVGNTIYF. The CDR3 DNA reads as TGCAGCGTTGAAGTTGGAAACACCATATATTTT.

CDR3 loop: CTSSRDRRRGEADTQYF. DNA of the CDR3: TGCACCAGCAGCCGGGATCGAAGACGGGGAGAGGCAGATACGCAGTATTTT. The chain recombines TRBV1 with TRBJ2-3; TRBD2, the table's D call, lacks a check against the DNA. TRBV1 corresponds to a pseudogene. This CDR3 is built from 17 residues.

In its sample, this clone was seen a few times. The chain carries TRBV11-2 and TRBJ1-2; no definite D call. V shed 8 bases and J shed 5 bases, with 9 bases lying between them. Germline V CDR1 and CDR2: SGHAT, FQNNGV. CDR3 length: 11 residues. The CDR3 reads CASSSEYGYTF. The CDR3, as DNA: TGTGCCAGCTCGTCAGAGTATGGCTACACCTTC.

V gene TRBV27 combines with J gene TRBJ2-6; D call uncertain. Trimming took 5 bases from V and 0 from J, leaving 5 bases between them. This CDR3 is built from 14 residues. From germline, CDR1 is MNHEY and CDR2 SMNVEV (reference sequence). The CDR3 is CASSQSSGANVLTF. The CDR3 bases are TGTGCCAGCAGTCAAAGCTCTGGGGCCAACGTCCTGACTTTC.

The sample holds a few counts of this clone. This rearrangement joins TRBV30 to TRBJ2-3, with 8 bases that match TRBD2. Germline trimming cut 7 bases from V and 6 bases from J; bases unmatched to any gene: 6. The CDR3 length is 12 residues. Germline CDR1 is GTSNPN and CDR2 is SVGIG (reference sequence). The CDR3 DNA sequence: TGTGCCTCGGAGCGGGGGAGGGATACGCAGTATTTT. As protein: CASERGRDTQYF.

The chain links TRBV5-1 to TRBJ2-7; either TRBD1 or TRBD2 may fit D (5 bases each). CDR3 size: 14 residues. The germline gives CDR1 SGHRS, CDR2 YFSETQ. V was clipped by 0 bases and J by 0 bases, with 7 bases between them. The CDR3 sequence is CASSLEGTSYEQYF. CDR3 DNA sequence: TGCGCCAGCAGCTTGGAAGGGACCTCCTACGAGCAGTACTTC. The full variable domain, with the rest looked up from reference TRBV5-1 and TRBJ2-7, is KAGVTQTPRYLIKTRGQQVTLSCSPISGHRSVSWYQQTPGQGLQFLFEYFSETQRNKGNFPGRFSGRQFSNSRSEMNVSTLELGDSALYLCASSLEGTSYEQYFGPGTRLTVT.

This rearrangement joins TRBV18 to TRBJ2-7; D possibly corresponds to TRBD2 (5 bases). Germline CDR1 is KGHSH and CDR2 is LQKENI. The CDR3 consists of 13 residues. V was shortened by 2 bases and J by 5 bases, with 10 bases between the two germline ends. The CDR3 here is CASSPKADHEQYF. The CDR3 DNA reads TGTGCCAGCTCACCAAAAGCGGACCACGAGCAGTACTTC.

The CDR3 spells CSATLGQGLEAFF. The CDR3 DNA sequence: TGCAGCGCAACGCTAGGACAGGGCCTTGAAGCTTTCTTT. V usage is TRBV29-1 and J usage is TRBJ1-1, with 8 bases lining up with TRBD1. V lost 7 bases and J lost 7; bases outside the gene matches: 11. Looked up from germline, CDR1 is SQVTM and CDR2 is ANQGSEA. The CDR3 spans 13 residues.

There are a few counts of this clone. This CDR3 reads CASSSFPRTSGGGTDTQYF. The CDR3 region has the DNA TGTGCCAGCAGCTCCTTCCCCCGAACTAGCGGGGGGGGCACAGATACGCAGTATTTT. The V gene is TRBV7-2, the J gene TRBJ2-3; 13 nucleotides agree with TRBD2. The V gene's germline CDR1 is SGHTA and CDR2 FQGNSA. V lost 4 bases, J lost 1 base, and 11 bases stayed unmatched. CDR3 length: 19 residues.

A remark on this clone: Other DNA sequences from this sample encode an identical CDR3 as well. This rearrangement joins TRBV11-2 to TRBJ1-2; the D is unclear. With 1 base removed from V and 4 bases from J, the gap between germline ends came to 7 bases. The CDR3 spans 13 residues. Germline CDR1 and CDR2: SGHAT and FQNNGV. The CDR3 reads CASSLGAAYGYTF. The CDR3 region has the DNA TGTGCCAGCAGCTTAGGTGCAGCCTATGGCTACACCTTC.

The rearrangement uses TRBV5-8 and TRBJ2-5; D is unresolved. V was pared by 5 bases and J by 2 bases, with 10 bases between. From germline, CDR1 is SGHTS and CDR2 YDEGEE. CDR3 length: 13 residues. CDR3 sequence reads: CASSIRAQETQYF. The CDR3 DNA reads TGTGCCAGCAGTATAAGGGCTCAAGAGACCCAGTACTTC.

The CDR3 region is CATEGRGPRGYTF. The CDR3 coding sequence is TGTGCCACAGAGGGCAGGGGGCCGAGGGGCTACACCTTC. This chain links TRBV7-2 with TRBJ1-2, with 8 bases that match TRBD1. V shed 10 bases and J 8 bases; nucleotides not matched to a gene: 12. Per the germline V gene, CDR1 is SGHTA and CDR2 is FQGNSA. CDR3 size: 13 residues.

This clone was recorded only once. CDR3 protein: CASSLSVGARELFF. Written as DNA, the CDR3 is TGTGCCAGCAGTTTATCAGTCGGGGCGCGGGAGCTGTTTTTT. V gene TRBV28 combines with J gene TRBJ2-2, with D tentatively TRBD1 or TRBD2 (5 bases each). In germline, CDR1 is MDHEN, CDR2 SYDVKM. Trimming shortened V by 1 base and J by 9 bases, and 12 bases separated the two germline ends. The CDR3 has 14 amino acids. Full variable domain (outside the CDR3, taken from reference TRBV28 and TRBJ2-2): DVKVTQSSRYLVKRTGEKVFLECVQDMDHENMFWYRQDPGLGLRLIYFSYDVKMKEKGDIPEGYSVSREKKERFSLILESASTNQTSMYLCASSLSVGARELFFGEGSRLTVL.

This clone was seen repeatedly, ten times or more. The rearrangement uses TRBV2 and TRBJ2-3, with a tentative D call TRBD2 (5 bases). CDR1 and CDR2 from the germline V gene are SNHLY and FYNNEI. V lost 8 bases to trimming and J lost 0 bases, with 6 bases between them. The CDR3 is 12 amino acids. The DNA of the CDR3 is TGTGCCAGCGCGGGCAGCACAGATACGCAGTATTTT. It translates to CASAGSTDTQYF.